One TCR beta chain is described in this entry. Antigen specificity is unknown. The entry originates in a study of T cell responses to AZD1222 COVID-19 vaccine. The V gene lost 0 bases and the J gene lost 4 bases, with 6 bases spanning the gap. Germline V gives CDR1 MNHEY, CDR2 SVGAGI. The CDR3 totals 14 residues. Overall study results and limits: Vaccine-related CD4 TCRs covered spike, predominating at 160-218 and 743-854.

Sequencing was performed with immunoSEQ multiplex PCR; in TCRdb, only in-frame clones are kept and a portion is missing. Of some 140,000 clones in the sample, 88% were seen once. The chain combines TRBV6-5 with TRBJ1-4; no firm D call. The sequence was obtained from an adult in good health. Here the sequenced sample was peripheral blood, taken on day 0 of AZD1222 vaccination. The CDR3, as DNA: TGTGCCAGCAGTTACTCCCACTATAATGAAAAACTGTTTTTT. This gives the protein CASSYSHYNEKLFF.